Detailed here is one T cell receptor beta chain. The antigen is unknown. This sample is part of a study of CD8 T cells in ankylosing spondylitis. Quantitative 5'-RACE with molecular barcodes produced the TCR beta libraries. TCRdb ran MiXCR on the 5' RACE reads and lists one entry per CDR3 protein. The data show 25,000 or so distinct CDR3 sequences, with roughly 7.9% seen just once and approximately 29% held by the top ten. This CDR3 has 11 residues. V shed 4 bases and J shed 13 bases, with 16 bases lying between them. CDR1 and CDR2 from the germline V gene are GTSNPN and SVGIG (reference sequence). General study findings and limits: Earlier literature documents some of the motif variants in reactive arthritis synovial fluid and blood.

The TCR comes from a male donor with ankylosing spondylitis or in good health (not recorded which). The sequencing input was blood. The chain combines TRBV30 with TRBJ1-2; no clear D gene. In DNA form, the CDR3 reads TGTGCCTGGAACGAACAAAGGGCTACCACCTTC. It specifies CAWNEQRATTF.